The 31 T cell receptor beta chains below were found in one sample sequenced in a study of cytomegalovirus exposure and HLA in healthy donors. The PCR used 60 Vbeta and 13 Jbeta primers. Measured with immunoSEQ multiplex PCR; TCRdb has only the in-frame clones, and not every one. The repertoire holds approximately 140,000 clones, with around 66% as singletons. The sequenced material came from PBMCs. All receptors come from a woman aged 60 to 75 in good health and CMV-seronegative.

The chain couples TRBV10-3 to TRBJ1-2; D is perhaps TRBD1 (5 bases). CDR1 and CDR2 from the germline V gene are ENHRY and SYGVKD. Trimming took off 2 bases at V and 7 bases at J, with 11 bases between the two ends. The CDR3 extends over 13 amino acids. CDR3: CAISEGGFAGYTF. DNA of the CDR3: TGTGCCATCAGTGAGGGGGGGTTCGCTGGCTACACCTTC.

The CDR3 loop reads CASSRTGGASYEQYF. CDR3 DNA: TGTGCCAGCAGCAGGACAGGGGGCGCATCCTACGAGCAGTACTTC. This chain links TRBV5-5 with TRBJ2-7, with 11 bases lining up with TRBD1. CDR3 size: 15 residues. The V and J ends lost 4 bases and 1 base, in that order; junction bases with no gene match: 4. Germline V gene sequence: CDR1 SGHKS, CDR2 YYEKEE (reference sequence).

The chain links TRBV28 to TRBJ2-2, with D tentatively TRBD1 (5 bases). V shed 7 bases and J shed 7 bases, with 10 bases lying between them. This CDR3 is 12 amino acids long. Per germline, CDR1 MDHEN and CDR2 SYDVKM. The CDR3 loop is CASNLRVGELFF. DNA of the CDR3: TGTGCCAGCAACCTCAGGGTCGGGGAGCTGTTTTTT. The whole variable domain, filled in from reference TRBV28 and TRBJ2-2, reads DVKVTQSSRYLVKRTGEKVFLECVQDMDHENMFWYRQDPGLGLRLIYFSYDVKMKEKGDIPEGYSVSREKKERFSLILESASTNQTSMYLCASNLRVGELFFGEGSRLTVL.

In this sample, this clone turned up a few times. The CDR3 region is CASTRGGRTGELFF. In DNA form, the CDR3 reads TGTGCCAGCACACGGGGGGGCCGAACCGGGGAGCTGTTTTTT. This chain connects TRBV7-3 to TRBJ2-2, with TRBD2 matching 8 bases. CDR3 size: 14 residues. V lost 7 bases to trimming and J lost 5 bases; unmatched junction nucleotides: 6. In germline, CDR1 is SGHTA, CDR2 FQGTGA. Variable domain in full (rest from reference TRBV7-3 and TRBJ2-2): GAGVSQTPSNKVTEKGKYVELRCDPISGHTALYWYRQSLGQGPEFLIYFQGTGAADDSGLPNDRFFAVRPEGSVSTLKIQRTERGDSAVYLCASTRGGRTGELFFGEGSRLTVL.

Written as DNA, the CDR3 is TGTGCCAGCAGCCTATACGGATCAGGGTACGGCTCTGGGGCCAACGTCCTGACTTTC. Protein sequence: CASSLYGSGYGSGANVLTF. This sequence joins TRBV7-3 and TRBJ2-6, with D perhaps TRBD1 (5 bases). Germline V CDR1 and CDR2: SGHTA, FQGTGA. Trimming stripped 5 bases from V and 0 bases from J, with 20 bases between. CDR3 length equals 19 residues.

This clone was recorded only once. This chain joins TRBV7-2 and TRBJ2-2, with TRBD2 matching over 8 bases. The CDR3 is 14 amino acids. Trimming took 5 bases from V and 4 from J; bases not matched to a gene: 3. CDR1 SGHTA and CDR2 FQGNSA come from the germline V gene. In nucleotides, the CDR3 is TGTGCCAGCAGCGTCGGGGGGGCCACCGGGGAGCTGTTTTTT. It specifies CASSVGGATGELFF.

V is TRBV19 and J is TRBJ2-2; maybe TRBD2 (5 bases). The germline V and J ends were trimmed by 4 bases and 0 bases, with 9 bases remaining between them. Germline lookup yields CDR1 LNHDA and CDR2 SQIVND (reference sequence). The CDR3 length is 15 residues. CDR3 region: CASSSVGANTGELFF. CDR3 bases: TGTGCCAGTAGTAGTGTGGGAGCGAACACCGGGGAGCTGTTTTTT.

The CDR3 spells CASGPPGTLSKLFF. Here the CDR3 DNA reads TGTGCCAGCGGCCCCCCGGGGACACTCTCAAAACTGTTTTTT. This sequence joins TRBV28 and TRBJ1-4; a weak D match, TRBD1 (6 bases). Germline CDR1 and CDR2: MDHEN and SYDVKM. Trimming stripped 8 bases from V and 10 bases from J, with 20 bases between. CDR3 length: 14 residues.

The chain joins TRBV6-1 to TRBJ2-7; 9 bases fit TRBD2. This CDR3 spans 14 amino acids. Germline V gene lookup returns CDR1 MNHNS and CDR2 SASEGT. Germline trimming cut 5 bases from V and 0 bases from J; bases unmatched to any gene: 2. The CDR3 is CASSPGLASYEQYF. In DNA, the CDR3 is TGTGCCAGCAGTCCGGGACTAGCCTCCTACGAGCAGTACTTC.

About this clone: Mismatch with germline at one junction end may stem from a read error. V usage is TRBV7-8 and J usage is TRBJ2-3, with TRBD2 identical over 7 bases. From germline, CDR1 is SGHVS and CDR2 FQNEAQ. The CDR3 has 16 amino acids. In DNA form, the CDR3 reads TGTGCCGGCAGCTTAAGGGCGGGAGCTAGTACAGATACGCAGTATTTT. Translating gives CAGSLRAGASTDTQYF.

J is TRBJ2-3 and V is TRBV9; 7 nucleotides agree with TRBD2. Germline CDR1 SGDLS, CDR2 YYNGEE. This CDR3 contains 16 residues. With 0 bases clipped from V and 3 bases from J, the junction kept 7 bases outside the gene matches. CDR3 coding DNA: TGTGCCAGCAGCGTAGCGGCGGGGGATGGGACAGATACGCAGTATTTT. This translates into CASSVAAGDGTDTQYF.

This chain links TRBV29-1 with TRBJ2-3, with 9 positions matching TRBD1. The V gene end was trimmed by 6 bases and the J gene end by 2 bases; junction bases not matched to a gene: 3. Germline CDR1 is SQVTM and CDR2 is ANQGSEA. This CDR3 has 13 residues. The CDR3 sequence: CSVGQGPTDTQYF. The DNA of the CDR3 is TGCAGCGTAGGACAGGGGCCCACAGATACGCAGTATTTT.

In the case of this clone: The sample has other DNA sequences that encode this CDR3 too. V gene TRBV4-1 combines with J gene TRBJ2-3, with 9 bases that match TRBD2. From germline, CDR1 is MGHRA and CDR2 YSYEKL. This CDR3 has 16 amino acids. After removal of 0 bases from V and 3 bases from J, the junction contained 4 bases not matched to a gene. This CDR3 reads CASSQDGGGGTDTQYF. The CDR3 nucleotides read TGCGCCAGCAGCCAAGACGGCGGGGGGGGAACAGATACGCAGTATTTT.

This clone was recorded only once. This chain joins TRBV19 and TRBJ2-7, with TRBD2 matching 11 bases. V lost 6 bases and J lost 3; bases outside the gene matches: 13. CDR1 LNHDA and CDR2 SQIVND come from the germline V gene (reference sequence). The CDR3 covers 17 residues. The CDR3 sequence: CASRETSGSPRGYEQYF. The CDR3 bases are TGTGCCAGTAGGGAAACTAGCGGGAGCCCGCGAGGCTACGAGCAGTACTTC.

This clone came up a few times. The chain joins TRBV11-2 to TRBJ2-1; possible D gene TRBD1, 6 bases. Trimming took 1 base from V and 5 from J, leaving 18 bases between them. The CDR3 is 17 amino acids. CDR1 and CDR2 from the germline V gene are SGHAT and FQNNGV. As DNA, the CDR3 is TGTGCCAGCAGCTTAGTGGGCCAGGGGACCCTAAACAATGAGCAGTTCTTC. As protein: CASSLVGQGTLNNEQFF.

The rearrangement joins TRBV6-5 to TRBJ2-1; 8 bases line up with TRBD2. This CDR3 contains 16 residues. CDR1 is MNHEY, CDR2 SVGAGI, per germline. V trimming: 3 bases; J trimming: 4 bases; junction bases outside the gene matches: 8. CDR3 loop: CASSYYRGGKYNEQFF. CDR3 nucleotides: TGTGCCAGCAGTTATTATCGGGGGGGGAAATACAATGAGCAGTTCTTC.

This sequence joins TRBV7-9 and TRBJ1-5, with D unclear. This CDR3 is 15 amino acids long. Per germline, CDR1 SEHNR and CDR2 FQNEAQ (reference sequence). V lost 9 bases, J lost 6 bases, and 21 bases lay in between. CDR3 nucleotides: TGTGCCAGATCTCTAGGCGTAGCTCTTGGTCAGCCCCAGCATTTT. The encoded protein is CARSLGVALGQPQHF.

Worth noting for this clone: This sample includes further DNA sequences coding for the same CDR3. The rearrangement uses TRBV19 and TRBJ1-6; tentatively, D is TRBD1 (5 bases). The germline CDR1 and CDR2 sequences are LNHDA and SQIVND (reference sequence). The ends were cut back, 7 bases at V and 7 bases at J, with 20 bases in the middle. The CDR3 has 16 residues. CDR3 sequence (DNA): TGTGCCAGTACCCTTCGTCCAGGGTTGGGCAATTCACCCCTCCACTTT. This translates into CASTLRPGLGNSPLHF. Using reference TRBV19 and TRBJ1-6 for the parts outside the CDR3, the full variable domain is DGGITQSPKYLFRKEGQNVTLSCEQNLNHDAMYWYRQDPGQGLRLIYYSQIVNDFQKGDIAEGYSVSREKKESFPLTVTSAQKNPTAFYLCASTLRPGLGNSPLHFGNGTRLTVT.

This clone appeared once. This sequence joins TRBV7-8 and TRBJ2-5; unclear D gene. Germline V lookup: CDR1 SGHVS, CDR2 FQNEAQ. V lost 1 base and J 0 bases, leaving 6 bases between the germline ends. This CDR3 comprises 14 residues. CDR3 loop: CASSLGYNQETQYF. CDR3 nucleotide sequence: TGTGCCAGCAGCTTAGGATACAACCAAGAGACCCAGTACTTC.

This clone came up once. The chain links TRBV2 to TRBJ2-1; TRBD1 matches 7 bases. The germline V gene has CDR1 SNHLY and CDR2 FYNNEI. This CDR3 is 14 amino acids long. V lost 6 bases and J lost 0; bases outside the gene matches: 2. The CDR3, as DNA: TGTGCCAGCAGAGCAGGGGGCTCCTACAATGAGCAGTTCTTC. This gives the protein CASRAGGSYNEQFF.

J is TRBJ1-2 and V is TRBV7-2, with D uncertain. Trimming shortened V by 0 bases and J by 8 bases, and 7 bases separated the two germline ends. The CDR3 runs to 12 residues. Germline-derived CDR1 and CDR2 are SGHTA and FQGNSA. DNA of the CDR3: TGTGCCAGCAGCTTAGCGTTGGAGGGCTACACCTTC. It yields the protein CASSLALEGYTF.

The sample holds a few counts of this clone. The chain couples TRBV6-6 to TRBJ2-4, with D possibly TRBD1 on 6 matching bases. Germline V gene sequence: CDR1 MNHNY, CDR2 SVGAGI (reference sequence). This CDR3 has 14 residues. Trimming pared 0 bases from V and 5 bases from J, leaving 8 bases between. CDR3 sequence (DNA): TGTGCCAGCAGTTACTCTTGGGGGCAAAACATTCAGTACTTC. It is translated as CASSYSWGQNIQYF.

This clone was picked up one time. The chain combines TRBV7-2 with TRBJ1-3; D is uncertain. The V gene lost 0 bases and the J gene lost 3 bases, with 3 bases spanning the gap. This CDR3 is built from 13 residues. The germline V gene has CDR1 SGHTA and CDR2 FQGNSA. The CDR3 protein is CASSLALGNTIYF. For the CDR3, the DNA is TGTGCCAGCAGCTTAGCACTTGGAAACACCATATATTTT.

The chain couples TRBV7-2 to TRBJ2-5; D is perhaps TRBD2 (6 bases). The CDR3 runs to 15 residues. V was shortened by 1 base and J by 2 bases, with 11 bases between the two germline ends. From germline, CDR1 is SGHTA and CDR2 FQGNSA. This CDR3 is CASSLGGRGQETQYF. Here the CDR3 DNA reads TGTGCCAGCAGCTTAGGTGGACGGGGGCAAGAGACCCAGTACTTC. The full variable domain, its missing parts supplied by reference TRBV7-2 and TRBJ2-5, is GAGVSQSPSNKVTEKGKDVELRCDPISGHTALYWYRQSLGQGLEFLIYFQGNSAPDKSGLPSDRFSAERTGGSVSTLTIQRTQQEDSAVYLCASSLGGRGQETQYFGPGTRLLVL.

The chain is built from TRBV7-9 and TRBJ2-5; TRBD2 is a possible D gene (7 bases). This CDR3 has 14 amino acids. V shed 3 bases and J shed 5 bases, with 13 bases lying between them. The germline gives CDR1 SEHNR, CDR2 FQNEAQ (reference sequence). In nucleotides, the CDR3 is TGTGCCAGCAGCTTGGGGGGGCGCAGGGAGACCCAGTACTTC. Its protein product is CASSLGGRRETQYF. The full variable domain, its missing parts supplied by reference TRBV7-9 and TRBJ2-5, is DTGVSQNPRHKITKRGQNVTFRCDPISEHNRLYWYRQTLGQGPEFLTYFQNEAQLEKSRLLSDRFSAERPKGSFSTLEIQRTEQGDSAMYLCASSLGGRRETQYFGPGTRLLVL.

This chain joins TRBV2 and TRBJ1-1, with D hard to call. Germline loops: CDR1 SNHLY, CDR2 FYNNEI. Deletions cut 2 bases from V and 0 bases from J, with 7 bases between. CDR3 length equals 14 residues. In DNA, the CDR3 is TGTGCCAGCAGTGAATGGGAGATGAACACTGAAGCTTTCTTT. Amino acids: CASSEWEMNTEAFF.

V and J are TRBV27 and TRBJ1-1; 8 positions match TRBD1. Germline loops: CDR1 MNHEY, CDR2 SMNVEV (reference sequence). The CDR3 runs to 17 residues. V lost 5 bases, J lost 3 bases, and 14 bases stayed unmatched. The CDR3 DNA reads TGTGCCAGCAGTAACCGACAGGGGTTGTGGTTGGACACTGAAGCTTTCTTT. Residues: CASSNRQGLWLDTEAFF.

The rearrangement uses TRBV28 and TRBJ1-3; TRBD1 matches 8 bases. CDR1 is MDHEN, CDR2 SYDVKM, per germline. V was pared by 10 bases and J by 7 bases, with 15 bases of the junction left unmatched. This CDR3 region has 15 residues. This CDR3 is CATTADRGQKNTIYF. CDR3 DNA: TGTGCCACCACAGCCGACAGGGGCCAGAAGAACACCATATATTTT.

The rearrangement links TRBV5-1 to TRBJ2-1; D perhaps matches TRBD1 (6 bases). V gave up 6 bases and J gave up 8 bases, with 18 bases separating them. The CDR3 consists of 14 residues. In germline, CDR1 is SGHRS, CDR2 YFSETQ. CDR3 DNA sequence: TGCGCCAGCACCTTCGACAGGAGGTACGATGAGCAGTTCTTC. It specifies CASTFDRRYDEQFF.

This clone was found a few times. The chain combines TRBV18 with TRBJ2-3; 12 bases agree with TRBD2. This CDR3 region has 16 residues. Germline CDR1 KGHSH, CDR2 LQKENI. J lost 6 bases, V lost 3 bases, and 7 bases had no gene match. The DNA for the CDR3 is TGTGCCAGCTCACCCCCCGGGGGACTAGCGGGTGATACGCAGTATTTT. Encoded protein: CASSPPGGLAGDTQYF.

This clone was picked up a small number of times. The chain combines TRBV5-4 with TRBJ2-7, with 10 bases that match TRBD2. Germline loops: CDR1 SGHNT, CDR2 YYREEE (reference sequence). The CDR3 sequence is 15 residues long. Trimming took 0 bases from V and 4 from J; bases not matched to a gene: 4. CDR3 DNA sequence: TGTGCCAGCAGCTTGGCCGAGCGGGGGGGATACGAGCAGTACTTC. Amino acid sequence: CASSLAERGGYEQYF.